This section outlines one TCR beta chain sequence together with its context. The antigen is not known. Researchers reported that TCR beta cDNA libraries carried unique molecular identifiers. The yield from approximately 1 to 10 million T cells was roughly 500,000 cDNA molecules in total. MiXCR, run by TCRdb on the PCR reads, gives a single entry per CDR3 protein. The sample carries approximately 690,000 distinct CDR3 sequences, roughly three fifths recorded once. These data are taken from a study of post-analysis software for immune sequencing data. The overall study: Disease courses included relapsing-remitting, secondary progressive and progressive-relapsing multiple sclerosis. The study's findings and limits: Compared against controls, patients with multiple sclerosis displayed significantly lower normalized Chao1 diversity. F-measure co-clustering was strong for batch-matched samples. Among 5 or 6 TRBV segments more frequent in patients than controls were TRBV5-6, TRBV5-1 and TRBV20-1.

This CDR3 contains 14 residues. Germline V lookup: CDR1 MNHNY, CDR2 SVGAGI (reference sequence). V lost 6 bases and J lost 5; bases outside the gene matches: 9. This sequence joins TRBV6-6 and TRBJ1-2; 7 bases map to TRBD1. This clonotype was obtained from a girl between 2 and 10 years old with multiple sclerosis. The sample consisted of blood. The CDR3, as DNA: TGTGCCAGCAGGAGACAGGGAGCATCGTATGGCTACACCTTC. This encodes CASRRQGASYGYTF.